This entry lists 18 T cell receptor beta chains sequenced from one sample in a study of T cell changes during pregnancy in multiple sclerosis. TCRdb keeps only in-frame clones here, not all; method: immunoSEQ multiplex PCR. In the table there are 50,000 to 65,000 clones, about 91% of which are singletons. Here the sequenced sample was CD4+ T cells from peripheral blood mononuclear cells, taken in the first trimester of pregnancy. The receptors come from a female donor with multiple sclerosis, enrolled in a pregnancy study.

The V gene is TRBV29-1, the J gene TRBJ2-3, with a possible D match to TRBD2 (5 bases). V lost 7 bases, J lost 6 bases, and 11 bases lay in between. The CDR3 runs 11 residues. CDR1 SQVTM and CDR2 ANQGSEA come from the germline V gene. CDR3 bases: TGCAGCGCCAGCCGAGGGGATACGCAGTATTTT. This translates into CSASRGDTQYF.

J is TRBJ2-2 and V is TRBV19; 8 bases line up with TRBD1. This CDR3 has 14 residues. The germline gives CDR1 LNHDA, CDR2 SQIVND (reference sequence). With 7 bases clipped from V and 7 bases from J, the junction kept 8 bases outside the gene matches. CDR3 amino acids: CASMWAGGFGELFF. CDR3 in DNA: TGTGCCAGTATGTGGGCAGGGGGCTTCGGGGAGCTGTTTTTT.

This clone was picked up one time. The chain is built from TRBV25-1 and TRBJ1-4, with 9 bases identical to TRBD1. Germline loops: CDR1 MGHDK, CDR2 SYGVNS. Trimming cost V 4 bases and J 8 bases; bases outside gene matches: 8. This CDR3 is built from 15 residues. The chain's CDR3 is CASSVLGQGSEKLFF. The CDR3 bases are TGTGCCAGCAGTGTGTTGGGACAGGGTAGCGAAAAACTGTTTTTT. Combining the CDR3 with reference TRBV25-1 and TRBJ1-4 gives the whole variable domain EADIYQTPRYLVIGTGKKITLECSQTMGHDKMYWYQQDPGMELHLIHYSYGVNSTEKGDLSSESTVSRIRTEHFPLTLESARPSHTSQYLCASSVLGQGSEKLFFGSGTQLSVL.

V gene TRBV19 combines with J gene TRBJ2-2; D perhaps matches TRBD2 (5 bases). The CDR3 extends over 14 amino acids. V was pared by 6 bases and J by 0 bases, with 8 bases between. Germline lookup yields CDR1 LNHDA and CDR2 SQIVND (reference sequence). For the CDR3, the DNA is TGTGCCAGTAGAACGGGGACGAACACCGGGGAGCTGTTTTTT. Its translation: CASRTGTNTGELFF.

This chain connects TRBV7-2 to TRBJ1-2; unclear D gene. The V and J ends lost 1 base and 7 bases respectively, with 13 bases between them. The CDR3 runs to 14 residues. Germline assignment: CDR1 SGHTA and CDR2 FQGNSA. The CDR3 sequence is CASSLGEAVSGYTF. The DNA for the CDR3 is TGTGCCAGCAGCTTAGGAGAGGCTGTTAGTGGCTACACCTTC.

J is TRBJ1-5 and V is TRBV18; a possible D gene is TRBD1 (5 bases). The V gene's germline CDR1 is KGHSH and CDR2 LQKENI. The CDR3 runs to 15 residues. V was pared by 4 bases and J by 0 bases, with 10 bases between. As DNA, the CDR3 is TGTGCCAGCTCACGGACGGACAATAGCAATCAGCCCCAGCATTTT. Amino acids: CASSRTDNSNQPQHF.

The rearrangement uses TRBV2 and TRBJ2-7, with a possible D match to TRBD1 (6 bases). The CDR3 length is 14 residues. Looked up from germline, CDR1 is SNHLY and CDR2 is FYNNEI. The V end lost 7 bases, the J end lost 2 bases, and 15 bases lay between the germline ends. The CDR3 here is CASKSTGVTYEQYF. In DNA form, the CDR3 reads TGTGCCAGCAAGTCGACAGGAGTAACCTACGAGCAGTACTTC.

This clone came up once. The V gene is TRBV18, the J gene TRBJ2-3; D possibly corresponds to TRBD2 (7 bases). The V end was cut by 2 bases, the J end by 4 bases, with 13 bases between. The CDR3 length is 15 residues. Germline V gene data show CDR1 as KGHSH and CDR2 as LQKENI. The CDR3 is CASSPGLGGSDTQYF. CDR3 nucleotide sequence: TGTGCCAGCTCACCAGGACTAGGGGGATCAGATACGCAGTATTTT.

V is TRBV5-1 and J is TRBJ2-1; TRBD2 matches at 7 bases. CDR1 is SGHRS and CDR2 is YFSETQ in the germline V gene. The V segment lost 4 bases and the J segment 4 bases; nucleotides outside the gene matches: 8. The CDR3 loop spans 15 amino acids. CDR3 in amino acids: CASSRGDGRYNEQFF. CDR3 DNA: TGCGCCAGCAGCAGAGGGGACGGGAGGTACAATGAGCAGTTCTTC.

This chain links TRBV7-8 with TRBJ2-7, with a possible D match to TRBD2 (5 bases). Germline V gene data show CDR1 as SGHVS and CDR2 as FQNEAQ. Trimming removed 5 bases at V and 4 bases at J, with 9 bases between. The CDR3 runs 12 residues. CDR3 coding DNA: TGTGCCAGCAGCCCCGGGGAATACGAGCAGTACTTC. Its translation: CASSPGEYEQYF.

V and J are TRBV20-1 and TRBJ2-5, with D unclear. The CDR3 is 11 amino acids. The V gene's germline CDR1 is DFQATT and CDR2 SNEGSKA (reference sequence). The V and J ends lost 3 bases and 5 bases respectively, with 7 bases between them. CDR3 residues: CSASFIETQYF. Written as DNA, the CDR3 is TGCAGTGCTAGTTTCATCGAGACCCAGTACTTC.

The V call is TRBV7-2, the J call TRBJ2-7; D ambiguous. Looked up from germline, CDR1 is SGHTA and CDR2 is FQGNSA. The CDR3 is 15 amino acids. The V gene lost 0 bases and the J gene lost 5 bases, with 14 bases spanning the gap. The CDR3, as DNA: TGTGCCAGCAGCTTAGCTGCGACTGCCGCCAACGAGCAGTACTTC. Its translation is CASSLAATAANEQYF.

In DNA form, the CDR3 reads TGTGCCAGCAGCTTACGGGGTAGCGCCCCATACAATGAGCAGTTCTTC. It codes for CASSLRGSAPYNEQFF. The J gene is TRBJ2-1, the V gene TRBV7-2, with D possibly matching TRBD2 (5 bases). The ends were cut back, 2 bases at V and 4 bases at J, with 15 bases in the middle. CDR1 and CDR2 (germline): SGHTA, FQGNSA. The CDR3 contains 16 residues.

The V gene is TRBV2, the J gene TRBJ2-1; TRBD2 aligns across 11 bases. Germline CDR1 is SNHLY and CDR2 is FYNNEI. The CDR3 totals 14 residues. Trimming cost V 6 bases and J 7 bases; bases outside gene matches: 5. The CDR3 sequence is CASSFSGGANEQFF. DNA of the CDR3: TGTGCCAGCAGCTTTAGCGGGGGGGCTAATGAGCAGTTCTTC.

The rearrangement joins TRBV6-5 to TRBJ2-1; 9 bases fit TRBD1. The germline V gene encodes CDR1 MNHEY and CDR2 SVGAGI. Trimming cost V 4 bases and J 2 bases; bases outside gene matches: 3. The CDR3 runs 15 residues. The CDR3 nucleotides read TGTGCCAGCAGTTCGACAGGGGGAGCCTACAATGAGCAGTTCTTC. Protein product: CASSSTGGAYNEQFF.

CDR3 loop: CSVEQGASYGYTF. As DNA, the CDR3 is TGCAGCGTTGAGCAGGGGGCCAGCTATGGCTACACCTTC. The chain is built from TRBV29-1 and TRBJ1-2, with TRBD1 matching over 8 bases. This CDR3 spans 13 amino acids. Germline values: CDR1 SQVTM, CDR2 ANQGSEA. With V trimmed by 3 bases and J by 4 bases, 4 bases remained unmatched.

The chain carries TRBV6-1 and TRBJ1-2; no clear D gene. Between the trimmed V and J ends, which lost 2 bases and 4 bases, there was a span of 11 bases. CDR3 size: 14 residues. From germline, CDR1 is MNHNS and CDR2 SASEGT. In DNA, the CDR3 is TGTGCCAGCAGTGAAAGAGGTACTTCCTATGGCTACACCTTC. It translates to CASSERGTSYGYTF.

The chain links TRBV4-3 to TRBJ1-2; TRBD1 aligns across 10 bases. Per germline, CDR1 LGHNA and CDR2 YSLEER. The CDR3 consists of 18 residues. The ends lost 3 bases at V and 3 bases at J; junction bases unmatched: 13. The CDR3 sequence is CASSHTGRGTGVDYGYTF. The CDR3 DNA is TGCGCCAGCAGCCATACGGGACGGGGGACAGGGGTTGACTATGGCTACACCTTC.